This T cell receptor beta chain was sequenced in a study of cytotoxic CD8 clonotypes in ibrutinib-treated CLL. TCRdb's copy holds only in-frame clones and misses some; the assay was immunoSEQ multiplex PCR. The sample has 150,000 to 200,000 clones; roughly four fifths are singletons. This CDR3 is 17 amino acids long. The V end was cut by 0 bases, the J end by 6 bases, with 18 bases between. Germline V gene lookup returns CDR1 MGHRA and CDR2 YSYEKL. This clone showed up many times. The sequence came from a human donor with chronic lymphocytic leukemia. The V call is TRBV4-1, the J call TRBJ2-1; TRBD2 might be the D (6 bases). Sample: PBMCs, taken after 12 months of ibrutinib treatment. CDR3 residues: CASSQDGGGLRVNEQFF. Here the CDR3 DNA reads TGCGCCAGCAGCCAAGACGGAGGAGGACTACGTGTCAATGAGCAGTTCTTC.